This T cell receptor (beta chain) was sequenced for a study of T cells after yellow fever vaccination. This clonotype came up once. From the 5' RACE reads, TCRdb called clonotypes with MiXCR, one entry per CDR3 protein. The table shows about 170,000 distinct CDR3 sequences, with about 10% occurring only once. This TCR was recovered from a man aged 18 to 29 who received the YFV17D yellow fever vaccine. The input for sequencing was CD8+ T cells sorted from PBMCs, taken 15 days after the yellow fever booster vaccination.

The CDR3 reads CASSQDGSGTSENEKLFF. In DNA form, the CDR3 reads TGCGCCAGCAGCCAAGACGGGTCAGGGACATCTGAAAATGAAAAACTGTTTTTT. The chain combines TRBV4-3 with TRBJ1-4; D is perhaps TRBD1 (6 bases). The CDR3 runs to 18 residues. Trimming cost V 0 bases and J 5 bases, with 19 bases left between them. CDR1 and CDR2 (germline): LGHNA, YSLEER.